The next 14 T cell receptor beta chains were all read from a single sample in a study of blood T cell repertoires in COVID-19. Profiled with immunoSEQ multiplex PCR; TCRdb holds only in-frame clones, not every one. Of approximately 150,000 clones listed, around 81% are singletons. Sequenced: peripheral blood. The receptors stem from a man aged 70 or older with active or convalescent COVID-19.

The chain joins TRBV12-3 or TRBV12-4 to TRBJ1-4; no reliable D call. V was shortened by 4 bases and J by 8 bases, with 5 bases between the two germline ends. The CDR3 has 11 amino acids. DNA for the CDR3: TGTGCCAGCAGTTCTTTAGAAAAACTGTTTTTT. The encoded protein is CASSSLEKLFF.

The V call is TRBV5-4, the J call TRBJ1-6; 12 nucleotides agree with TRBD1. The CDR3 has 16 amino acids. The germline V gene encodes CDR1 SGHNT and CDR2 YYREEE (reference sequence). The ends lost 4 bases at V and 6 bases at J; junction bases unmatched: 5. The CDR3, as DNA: TGTGCCAGCAGCAACCGGGACAGGGGGCTTAATTCACCCCTCCACTTT. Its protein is CASSNRDRGLNSPLHF.

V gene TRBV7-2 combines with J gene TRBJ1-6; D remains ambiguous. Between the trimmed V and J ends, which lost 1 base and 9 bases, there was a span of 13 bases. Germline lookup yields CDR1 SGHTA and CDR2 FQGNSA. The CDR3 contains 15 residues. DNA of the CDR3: TGTGCCAGCAGCTTAGATTCAGTTGGCGGTTCACCCCTCCACTTT. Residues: CASSLDSVGGSPLHF.

In DNA form, the CDR3 reads TGTGCCAGCAGGCCGACTAGCTTATCCTACGAGCAGTACTTC. It specifies CASRPTSLSYEQYF. The chain is built from TRBV28 and TRBJ2-7; TRBD2 matches at 7 bases. Trimming at V came to 6 bases and at J to 1 base, leaving 6 bases not matched to a gene. The germline CDR1 and CDR2 sequences are MDHEN and SYDVKM. The length of the CDR3 is 14 residues.

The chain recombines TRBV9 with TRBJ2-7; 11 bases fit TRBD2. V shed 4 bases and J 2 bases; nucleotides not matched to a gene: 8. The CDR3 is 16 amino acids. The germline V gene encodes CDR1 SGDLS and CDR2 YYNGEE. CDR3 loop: CASSPTGTSGTYEQYF. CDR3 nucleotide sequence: TGTGCCAGCAGCCCCACCGGGACTAGCGGAACCTACGAGCAGTACTTC.

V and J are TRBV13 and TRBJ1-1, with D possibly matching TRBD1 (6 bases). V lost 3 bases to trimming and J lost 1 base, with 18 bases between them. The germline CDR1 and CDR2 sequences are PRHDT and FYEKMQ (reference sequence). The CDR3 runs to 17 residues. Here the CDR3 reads CASSFRPLVGGNTEAFF. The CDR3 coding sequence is TGTGCCAGCAGCTTCCGGCCATTGGTAGGGGGGAACACTGAAGCTTTCTTT.

The CDR3 sequence is CASSYPPPAGGLEQYF. The CDR3 DNA is TGTGCCAGCAGTTATCCCCCTCCTGCGGGAGGCCTCGAGCAGTACTTC. This rearrangement joins TRBV6-2 or TRBV6-3 to TRBJ2-7; 8 bases align to TRBD2. Germline V CDR1 and CDR2: MNHEY, SVGEGT. The CDR3 has 16 amino acids. Losses at the gene ends were 3 bases for V and 6 bases for J; bases not matched to a gene: 13.

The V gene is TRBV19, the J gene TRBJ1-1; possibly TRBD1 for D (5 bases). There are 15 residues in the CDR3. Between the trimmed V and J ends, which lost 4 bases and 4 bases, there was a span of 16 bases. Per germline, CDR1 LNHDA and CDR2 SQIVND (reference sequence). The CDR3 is CASSTPWGVGTEAFF. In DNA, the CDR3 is TGTGCCAGTAGTACTCCGTGGGGGGTTGGCACTGAAGCTTTCTTT.

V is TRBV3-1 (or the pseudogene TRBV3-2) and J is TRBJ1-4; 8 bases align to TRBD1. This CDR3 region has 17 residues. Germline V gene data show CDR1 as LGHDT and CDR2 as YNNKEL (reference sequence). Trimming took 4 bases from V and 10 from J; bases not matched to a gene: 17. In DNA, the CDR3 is TGTGCCAGCAGCCCCCACCCAGGACAGGGAGAGGGTGGAAAACTGTTTTTT. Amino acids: CASSPHPGQGEGGKLFF.

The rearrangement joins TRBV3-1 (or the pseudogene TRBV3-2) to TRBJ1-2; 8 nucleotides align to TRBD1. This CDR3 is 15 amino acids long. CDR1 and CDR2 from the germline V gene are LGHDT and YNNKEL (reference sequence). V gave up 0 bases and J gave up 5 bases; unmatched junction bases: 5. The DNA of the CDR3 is TGTGCCAGCAGCCAAGATCTGGGGACAGGATATGGCTACACCTTC. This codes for CASSQDLGTGYGYTF.

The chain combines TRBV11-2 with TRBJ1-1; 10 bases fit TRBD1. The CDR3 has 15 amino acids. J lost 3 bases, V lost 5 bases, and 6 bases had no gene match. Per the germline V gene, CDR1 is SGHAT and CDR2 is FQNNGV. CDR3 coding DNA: TGTGCCAGCAGCCCGGGACAGGGGAAGTACACTGAAGCTTTCTTT. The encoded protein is CASSPGQGKYTEAFF.

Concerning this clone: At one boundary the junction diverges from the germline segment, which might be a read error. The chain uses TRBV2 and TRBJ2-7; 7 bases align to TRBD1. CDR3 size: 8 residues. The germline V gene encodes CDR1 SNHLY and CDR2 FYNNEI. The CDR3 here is CASRGQSF. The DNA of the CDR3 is TGTGCCAGCAGGGGACAGAGTTTC. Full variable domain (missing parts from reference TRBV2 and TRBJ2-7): EPEVTQTPSHQVTQMGQEVILRCVPISNHLYFYWYRQILGQKVEFLVSFYNNEISEKSEIFDDQFSVERPDGSNFTLKIRSTKLEDSAMYFCASRGQSFGPGTRLTVT.

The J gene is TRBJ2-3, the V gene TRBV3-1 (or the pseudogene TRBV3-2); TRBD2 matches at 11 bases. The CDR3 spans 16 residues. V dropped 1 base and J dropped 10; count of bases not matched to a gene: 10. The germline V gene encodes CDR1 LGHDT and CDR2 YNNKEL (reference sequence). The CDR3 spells CASSQGTSGGGKAQYF. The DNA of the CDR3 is TGTGCCAGCAGCCAAGGCACTAGCGGGGGAGGTAAAGCGCAGTATTTT.

The CDR3 nucleotides read TGCGCCAGCAGCCTAAGACAGGCTGGGGCCAACGTCCTGACTTTC. Protein sequence: CASSLRQAGANVLTF. The chain links TRBV5-1 to TRBJ2-6, with D perhaps matching TRBD1 (6 bases). This CDR3 has 15 amino acids. Trimming pared 4 bases from V and 2 bases from J, leaving 10 bases between. Germline values: CDR1 SGHRS, CDR2 YFSETQ.